This T cell receptor beta chain was recovered during a study of CD8+ T cells in alopecia areata. About the research overall: Tofacitinib administration to treated patients was oral, at 5 to 10 mg twice daily. Broader study findings: In scalp, tofacitinib significantly decreased clonality and expanded CD8+ clones among the top 100.

As the sequencing template, cDNA was produced by extracting RNA and reverse transcribing it. TCRdb's table, derived via immunoSEQ multiplex PCR, lists solely in-frame clones and lacks some. The sample has approximately 170,000 clones, 50% to 60% seen once; the top ten hold approximately 0.63%. Treatment denoted: oral pan-JAK inhibitor, 5-10 mg twice daily. To note about this clone: What it recognizes is unknown. The junction departs from germline at one end; a sequencing error may be responsible.

There are 15 residues in the CDR3. The germline V gene encodes CDR1 SSHAT and CDR2 FNYEAQ (reference sequence). This clonotype originated in a human donor with alopecia areata. The sequences come from CD4+ T cells sorted from blood, collected at week 4, from a patient treated with tofacitinib. The rearrangement joins TRBV7-7 to TRBJ2-3, with 7 bases identical to TRBD2. In DNA form, the CDR3 reads TGTGCTAGCAGCCCTAGCGGAAGCAGGTCAGATACGCAGTATTTT. Protein product: CASSPSGSRSDTQYF. The whole variable domain, remainder taken from reference TRBV7-7 and TRBJ2-3, is GAGVSQSPRYKVTKRGQDVTLRCDPISSHATLYWYQQALGQGPEFLTYFNYEAQPDKSGLPSDRFSAERPEGSISTLTIQRTEQRDSAMYRCASSPSGSRSDTQYFGPGTRLTVL.